Shown below are 26 T cell receptor beta chains from a single sample sequenced in a study of PD-1 and CTLA-4 blockade in melanoma. The data were produced by immunoSEQ multiplex PCR, yet TCRdb's version contains in-frame clones alone and is incomplete. The table records about 16,000 clones, roughly 70% of them present only once. The material was CD8+ T cells from peripheral blood, obtained from a patient given anti-PD-1 treatment. Receptors originate from a human donor with melanoma.

The J gene is TRBJ2-2, the V gene TRBV19; D is ambiguous. V gave up 2 bases and J gave up 6 bases, with 10 bases separating them. The germline gives CDR1 LNHDA, CDR2 SQIVND (reference sequence). This CDR3 has 14 residues. In DNA, the CDR3 is TGTGCCAGTAGTATACCGCAGGATGCCGGGGAGCTGTTTTTT. Protein product: CASSIPQDAGELFF. Full variable domain (outside the CDR3, taken from reference TRBV19 and TRBJ2-2): DGGITQSPKYLFRKEGQNVTLSCEQNLNHDAMYWYRQDPGQGLRLIYYSQIVNDFQKGDIAEGYSVSREKKESFPLTVTSAQKNPTAFYLCASSIPQDAGELFFGEGSRLTVL.

V and J are TRBV18 and TRBJ1-2; D not resolved. V lost 2 bases and J 2 bases, leaving 9 bases between the germline ends. The length of the CDR3 is 14 residues. Germline V gives CDR1 KGHSH, CDR2 LQKENI. The CDR3 reads CASSPIEGNYGYTF. The CDR3 bases are TGTGCCAGCTCACCAATAGAAGGGAACTATGGCTACACCTTC.

The rearrangement uses TRBV6-1 and TRBJ2-1, with 7 bases aligning to TRBD2. The ends lost 5 bases at V and 10 bases at J; junction bases unmatched: 14. The CDR3 runs 15 residues. Germline V gene data show CDR1 as MNHNS and CDR2 as SASEGT. CDR3 sequence reads: CASSHPPVGLDEQFF. CDR3 bases: TGTGCCAGCAGTCACCCCCCGGTAGGACTAGACGAGCAGTTCTTC.

The V gene is TRBV27, the J gene TRBJ1-1; tentatively, D is TRBD1 (5 bases). This CDR3 has 15 amino acids. The germline V gene encodes CDR1 MNHEY and CDR2 SMNVEV (reference sequence). The V end was cut by 5 bases, the J end by 11 bases, with 24 bases between. CDR3 sequence (DNA): TGTGCCAGCAGTCCGACCGGACAAGGGAATCGAGTGGCTTTCTTT. It codes for CASSPTGQGNRVAFF.

This clone was seen a single time. CDR3 in amino acids: CASSQVLVDTEAFF. The CDR3 DNA sequence: TGCGCCAGCAGCCAAGTTTTAGTGGACACTGAAGCTTTCTTT. The chain employs TRBV4-1 and TRBJ1-1, with D unclear. Germline V lookup: CDR1 MGHRA, CDR2 YSYEKL. The V end was cut by 1 base, the J end by 3 bases, with 9 bases between. The CDR3 has 14 amino acids.

This sequence joins TRBV6-5 and TRBJ2-7, with D perhaps assigned TRBD1 or TRBD2 (5 bases each). V lost 7 bases and J lost 1, with 14 bases in between. This CDR3 is built from 14 residues. CDR1 is MNHEY and CDR2 is SVGAGI in the germline V gene. Here the CDR3 reads CASTPGTYSYEQYF. In DNA form, the CDR3 reads TGTGCCAGCACACCCGGGACGTATTCCTACGAGCAGTACTTC.

The chain has TRBV11-3 and TRBJ2-1; D call uncertain. V lost 1 base and J 6 bases, leaving 4 bases between the germline ends. The germline gives CDR1 SGHNT, CDR2 YENEEA. The CDR3 has 12 amino acids. This CDR3 reads CASSLGVNEQFF. The CDR3 DNA reads as TGTGCCAGCAGCTTAGGAGTCAATGAGCAGTTCTTC.

This chain connects TRBV13 to TRBJ1-2, with 7 bases lining up with TRBD1. The CDR3 totals 12 residues. The V gene's germline CDR1 is PRHDT and CDR2 FYEKMQ (reference sequence). V trimming: 9 bases; J trimming: 5 bases; junction bases outside the gene matches: 6. The CDR3 spells CASTGAGYGYTF. The DNA for the CDR3 is TGTGCCAGTACAGGGGCGGGGTATGGCTACACCTTC.

This chain joins TRBV6-5 and TRBJ1-2; D gene uncertain. V was shortened by 0 bases and J by 4 bases, with 12 bases between the two germline ends. The length of the CDR3 is 15 residues. The germline CDR1 and CDR2 sequences are MNHEY and SVGAGI. The CDR3 DNA sequence: TGTGCCAGCAGTTACTCATCGGAGAGCTTCTATGGCTACACCTTC. Its protein is CASSYSSESFYGYTF.

The V call is TRBV3-1 (or the pseudogene TRBV3-2), the J call TRBJ2-7; D tentatively reads TRBD1 or TRBD2 (6 bases each). V was cut by 0 bases and J by 2 bases, with 17 bases left in between. This CDR3 has 17 residues. CDR1 is LGHDT and CDR2 is YNNKEL in the germline V gene (reference sequence). CDR3 sequence: CASSQDRGQVGPYEQYF. For the CDR3, the DNA is TGTGCCAGCAGCCAAGATCGGGGGCAGGTCGGACCCTACGAGCAGTACTTC.

The CDR3 DNA reads TGTGCCAGCAGCTACCTCAATACTGAAGCTTTCTTT. Translated, it gives CASSYLNTEAFF. The chain uses TRBV7-8 and TRBJ1-1; the D is unclear. This CDR3 has 12 amino acids. V was shortened by 4 bases and J by 5 bases, with 8 bases between the two germline ends. In germline, CDR1 is SGHVS, CDR2 FQNEAQ.

This chain connects TRBV13 to TRBJ2-3, with D possibly matching TRBD2 (5 bases). CDR1 is PRHDT and CDR2 is FYEKMQ in the germline V gene (reference sequence). CDR3 size: 16 residues. Between the trimmed V and J ends, which lost 6 bases and 4 bases, there was a span of 20 bases. The CDR3 DNA follows: TGTGCCAGCAGGAAGCTTGCAGGACCGGAGGCAGATACGCAGTATTTT. Translating it yields CASRKLAGPEADTQYF.

This clone is hyperexpanded in the sample. V gene TRBV11-2 combines with J gene TRBJ2-7, with D maybe TRBD1 (7 bases). Germline CDR1 reads SGHAT; CDR2 reads FQNNGV. Trimming cost V 1 base and J 3 bases, with 25 bases left between them. This CDR3 has 19 residues. CDR3 coding DNA: TGTGCCAGCAGCTTAGTGGGGGGCACTGGACAGGTCGATGGCTACGAGCAGTACTTC. This codes for CASSLVGGTGQVDGYEQYF.

The chain carries TRBV7-6 and TRBJ2-1; D gene unclear. This CDR3 comprises 17 residues. The germline V gene has CDR1 SGHVS and CDR2 FNYEAQ. V gave up 0 bases and J gave up 0 bases, with 12 bases separating them. In DNA form, the CDR3 reads TGTGCCAGCAGCTTAGCTTGGGCAGTTAGCTCCTACAATGAGCAGTTCTTC. Protein sequence: CASSLAWAVSSYNEQFF.

V and J are TRBV27 and TRBJ2-2; D might be TRBD1 or TRBD2, each matching 5 bases. Germline V gene sequence: CDR1 MNHEY, CDR2 SMNVEV (reference sequence). The V end was cut by 2 bases, the J end by 6 bases, with 7 bases between. This CDR3 comprises 13 residues. DNA for the CDR3: TGTGCCAGCAGTTTAGGGGGACCCGGGGAGCTGTTTTTT. Residues: CASSLGGPGELFF.

V usage is TRBV14 and J usage is TRBJ2-7; tentative D call: TRBD1 (5 bases). In germline, CDR1 is SGHDN, CDR2 FVKESK. V was clipped by 2 bases and J by 0 bases, with 8 bases between them. The CDR3 has 14 amino acids. The CDR3 bases are TGTGCCAGCAGCCAATACAGGAGCTCCTACGAGCAGTACTTC. Translated, it gives CASSQYRSSYEQYF. Supplemented by reference TRBV14 and TRBJ2-7, the full variable domain reads EAGVTQFPSHSVIEKGQTVTLRCDPISGHDNLYWYRRVMGKEIKFLLHFVKESKQDESGMPNNRFLAERTGGTYSTLKVQPAELEDSGVYFCASSQYRSSYEQYFGPGTRLTVT.

The chain recombines TRBV5-1 with TRBJ2-7; the D gene is possibly TRBD1 (8 bases). The germline V gene encodes CDR1 SGHRS and CDR2 YFSETQ. The CDR3 runs 16 residues. V was shortened by 5 bases and J by 0 bases, with 18 bases between the two germline ends. In nucleotides, the CDR3 is TGCGCCAGCAGATGGGGGGGACAGGCCCTCTCCTACGAGCAGTACTTC. Translated, it gives CASRWGGQALSYEQYF.

The rearrangement links TRBV7-9 to TRBJ2-2; tentatively, D is TRBD2 (6 bases). The V gene's germline CDR1 is SEHNR and CDR2 FQNEAQ (reference sequence). Between the trimmed V and J ends, which lost 4 bases and 15 bases, there was a span of 9 bases. The CDR3 length is 10 residues. Here the CDR3 reads CASSSGVMFF. For the CDR3, the DNA is TGTGCCAGCAGCTCGGGGGTGATGTTTTTT.

This chain connects TRBV21-1 to TRBJ2-3; TRBD2 is taken as the D call from the table, unchecked against the DNA. TRBV21-1 is termed a pseudogene. The CDR3 consists of 13 residues. DNA of the CDR3: TGTGCCAGCAGCCCCCCGTGCGGGGATACGCAGTATTTT. It is translated as CASSPPCGDTQYF.

The chain employs TRBV4-1 and TRBJ1-1; D is uncertain. This CDR3 contains 13 residues. CDR1 and CDR2 from the germline V gene are MGHRA and YSYEKL. V dropped 5 bases and J dropped 4 bases, with 11 bases sitting between them. The CDR3 is CASSSLVGTEAFF. The CDR3 DNA reads as TGCGCCAGCAGCTCCCTGGTTGGCACTGAAGCTTTCTTT.

The genes are TRBV7-2 and TRBJ1-5; 10 bases are shared with TRBD1. V trimming: 5 bases; J trimming: 2 bases; junction bases outside the gene matches: 3. The CDR3 runs to 15 residues. CDR1 is SGHTA, CDR2 FQGNSA, per germline. The CDR3 DNA is TGTGCCAGCAGCGACAGGGGGCGAGGCAATCAGCCCCAGCATTTT. It translates to CASSDRGRGNQPQHF.

The V gene is TRBV7-9, the J gene TRBJ1-2, with unresolved D. The CDR3 length is 15 residues. The V and J ends lost 0 bases and 2 bases respectively, with 10 bases between them. Germline V lookup: CDR1 SEHNR, CDR2 FQNEAQ (reference sequence). The CDR3 coding sequence is TGTGCCAGCAGCTTAGCCCCCGCAGGAAACTATGGCTACACCTTC. Translating gives CASSLAPAGNYGYTF. The full variable domain, its missing parts supplied by reference TRBV7-9 and TRBJ1-2, is DTGVSQNPRHKITKRGQNVTFRCDPISEHNRLYWYRQTLGQGPEFLTYFQNEAQLEKSRLLSDRFSAERPKGSFSTLEIQRTEQGDSAMYLCASSLAPAGNYGYTFGSGTRLTVV.

J is TRBJ2-7 and V is TRBV11-3, with TRBD2 matching over 13 bases. This CDR3 has 15 amino acids. After removal of 0 bases from V and 5 bases from J, the junction contained 1 base not matched to a gene. Per the germline V gene, CDR1 is SGHNT and CDR2 is YENEEA. CDR3 sequence reads: CASSLDGTSGNEQYF. CDR3 sequence (DNA): TGTGCCAGCAGCTTAGATGGGACTAGCGGGAACGAGCAGTACTTC. Supplemented by reference TRBV11-3 and TRBJ2-7, the full variable domain reads EAGVVQSPRYKIIEKKQPVAFWCNPISGHNTLYWYLQNLGQGPELLIRYENEEAVDDSQLPKDRFSAERLKGVDSTLKIQPAELGDSAVYLCASSLDGTSGNEQYFGPGTRLTVT.

The chain employs TRBV19 and TRBJ1-1; D may be TRBD1 (5 bases). The CDR3 sequence is 17 residues long. V dropped 1 base and J dropped 1 base, with 16 bases sitting between them. CDR1 and CDR2 from the germline V gene are LNHDA and SQIVND (reference sequence). CDR3: CASSIAYRGYGNTEAFF. The CDR3 coding sequence is TGTGCCAGTAGTATAGCCTATCGGGGCTACGGGAACACTGAAGCTTTCTTT.

This clone was counted a single time. V usage is TRBV11-2 and J usage is TRBJ2-1, with D possibly called TRBD1 or TRBD2 (5 bases each). Germline V CDR1 and CDR2: SGHAT, FQNNGV. The CDR3 is made up of 13 amino acids. The ends were cut back, 1 base at V and 10 bases at J, with 11 bases in the middle. CDR3 nucleotide sequence: TGTGCCAGCAGCTTAGTGGCCTGGGGGGAGCAGTTCTTC. Translating gives CASSLVAWGEQFF.

This chain links TRBV6-1 with TRBJ2-2, with TRBD1 matching 8 bases. Trimming cost V 5 bases and J 4 bases; bases outside gene matches: 9. The CDR3 sequence is 16 residues long. Per germline, CDR1 MNHNS and CDR2 SASEGT. CDR3 bases: TGTGCCAGCAGTAAAGACAGGGGAATCGGCACCGGGGAGCTGTTTTTT. Residues: CASSKDRGIGTGELFF.